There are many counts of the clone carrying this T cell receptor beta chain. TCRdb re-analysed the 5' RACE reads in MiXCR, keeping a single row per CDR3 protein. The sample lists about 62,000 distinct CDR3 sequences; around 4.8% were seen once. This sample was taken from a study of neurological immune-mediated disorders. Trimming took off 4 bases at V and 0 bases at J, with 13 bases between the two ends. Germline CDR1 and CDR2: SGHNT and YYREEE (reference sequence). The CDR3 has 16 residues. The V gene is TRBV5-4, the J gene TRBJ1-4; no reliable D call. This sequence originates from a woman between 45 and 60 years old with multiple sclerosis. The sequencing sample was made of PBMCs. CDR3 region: CASSAGQPSTNEKLFF. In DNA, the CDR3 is TGTGCCAGCAGCGCCGGTCAGCCTTCAACTAATGAAAAACTGTTTTTT.